Each of the 25 T cell receptor beta chains below was sequenced from the same sample in a study of cytomegalovirus exposure and HLA in healthy donors (TCRdb year 2017). Library generation was performed with the immunoSEQ multiplex PCR assay. The multiplex PCR relied on a mix of 60 forward primers for TCR Vbeta segments and 13 reverse primers for TCR Jbeta segments. Not all clones reach the TCRdb copy of this immuneACCESS table, which keeps in-frame sequences only. Checked studies attribute under half of the gap to unresolved V genes and leave the rest unexplained. The record for this sample contains under 200,000 clones. The ten largest clones add up to approximately 2% of the sample. The sequencing sample was made of PBMCs. Receptors originate from a man aged 25-40 years in good health and CMV-seronegative.

V and J are TRBV21-1 and TRBJ2-7; the tabulated D call, TRBD2, remains unverified against the DNA. TRBV21-1 is annotated as a pseudogene. The CDR3 spans 12 residues. CDR3 sequence (DNA): TGTGCCAGCACCCCGGACGGGGACGAGCAGTACTTC. Encoded protein: CASTPDGDEQYF.

CDR3 amino acids: CASSPPQGDFYEQYF. CDR3 coding DNA: TGTGCCAGCTCACCACCCCAGGGGGATTTTTACGAGCAGTACTTC. The rearrangement links TRBV18 to TRBJ2-7, with 7 positions matching TRBD1. Germline lookup yields CDR1 KGHSH and CDR2 LQKENI. The trim removed 0 bases at V and 4 bases at J, leaving 6 bases unmatched. The CDR3 covers 15 residues.

The chain carries TRBV27 and TRBJ2-7, with D unclear. Germline lookup yields CDR1 MNHEY and CDR2 SMNVEV (reference sequence). This CDR3 contains 12 residues. Trimming removed 6 bases at V and 3 bases at J, with 9 bases between. The CDR3 DNA reads as TGTGCCAGCAGCCCCCTCGGCTACGAGCAGTACTTC. Encoded protein: CASSPLGYEQYF.

The gene calls are TRBV7-2 and TRBJ2-7; 10 bases are a match to TRBD2. This CDR3 has 17 residues. Per germline, CDR1 SGHTA and CDR2 FQGNSA. V was clipped by 0 bases and J by 4 bases; unmatched bases: 9. The CDR3 sequence: CASSLALSGRTPYEQYF. The CDR3 bases are TGTGCCAGCAGCTTAGCGCTTAGCGGGAGGACCCCTTACGAGCAGTACTTC.

The chain combines TRBV5-1 with TRBJ1-2; D is possibly TRBD1 (6 bases). In germline, CDR1 is SGHRS, CDR2 YFSETQ. The germline V and J ends were trimmed by 4 bases and 1 base, with 11 bases remaining between them. The CDR3 sequence is 14 residues long. The CDR3, as DNA: TGCGCCAGCAGCCCTGGACAGCGTAACTATGGCTACACCTTC. Protein sequence: CASSPGQRNYGYTF. The full variable domain, in which reference TRBV5-1 and TRBJ1-2 provide the parts outside the CDR3, is KAGVTQTPRYLIKTRGQQVTLSCSPISGHRSVSWYQQTPGQGLQFLFEYFSETQRNKGNFPGRFSGRQFSNSRSEMNVSTLELGDSALYLCASSPGQRNYGYTFGSGTRLTVV.

The genes are TRBV29-1 and TRBJ2-1; weak D call: TRBD2 (6 bases). The V end was cut by 3 bases, the J end by 0 bases, with 15 bases between. Germline CDR1 is SQVTM and CDR2 is ANQGSEA. This CDR3 contains 16 residues. CDR3 DNA: TGCAGCGTTGATATGGTTGGCGGGGACTCCTACAATGAGCAGTTCTTC. Translated, it gives CSVDMVGGDSYNEQFF.

V usage is TRBV28 and J usage is TRBJ1-5; D is undetermined. The V end was cut by 5 bases, the J end by 5 bases, with 13 bases between. This CDR3 is built from 14 residues. Germline CDR1 and CDR2: MDHEN and SYDVKM. CDR3 in amino acids: CASSRSRMHQPQHF. In nucleotides, the CDR3 is TGTGCCAGCAGTAGGAGTCGGATGCATCAGCCCCAGCATTTT.

The rearrangement links TRBV25-1 to TRBJ1-3, with TRBD1 matching 11 bases. This CDR3 spans 16 amino acids. Germline loops: CDR1 MGHDK, CDR2 SYGVNS. The J segment lost 4 bases and the V segment lost 4 bases, leaving 6 bases of the junction unmatched. As DNA, the CDR3 is TGTGCCAGCAGTGCCATGGACAGGGGGCAAGGAAACACCATATATTTT. This sequence encodes CASSAMDRGQGNTIYF.

The gene calls are TRBV27 and TRBJ2-3, with 7 nucleotides matching TRBD2. J gave up 1 base and V 0 bases, and 4 bases lay outside the gene matches. The CDR3 runs 16 residues. Germline CDR1 and CDR2: MNHEY and SMNVEV (reference sequence). CDR3 amino acids: CASSLSRSGGTDTQYF. The CDR3 DNA reads TGTGCCAGCAGTTTATCGCGGAGCGGGGGCACAGATACGCAGTATTTT.

The rearrangement links TRBV5-1 to TRBJ2-7; 8 bases agree with TRBD1. The germline V gene has CDR1 SGHRS and CDR2 YFSETQ. The CDR3 runs 13 residues. The V and J ends lost 4 bases and 7 bases, in that order; junction bases with no gene match: 7. The CDR3 region has the DNA TGCGCCAGCAGCCAACAATACAGGGGGGAGCAGTACTTC. This gives the protein CASSQQYRGEQYF. Using reference TRBV5-1 and TRBJ2-7 for the parts outside the CDR3, the full variable domain is KAGVTQTPRYLIKTRGQQVTLSCSPISGHRSVSWYQQTPGQGLQFLFEYFSETQRNKGNFPGRFSGRQFSNSRSEMNVSTLELGDSALYLCASSQQYRGEQYFGPGTRLTVT.

CDR3 loop: CASSSGGSTNTGELFF. The CDR3 bases are TGTGCCAGCAGCTCGGGGGGGTCCACGAACACCGGGGAGCTGTTTTTT. The V call is TRBV5-4, the J call TRBJ2-2; 8 bases are shared with TRBD2. The V segment lost 3 bases and the J segment 0 bases; nucleotides outside the gene matches: 4. This CDR3 has 16 residues. Germline V CDR1 and CDR2: SGHNT, YYREEE (reference sequence).

The chain links TRBV11-1 to TRBJ2-6; D gene unclear. Trimming stripped 4 bases from V and 0 bases from J, with 10 bases between. Germline CDR1 SGHAT, CDR2 FQDESV (reference sequence). The CDR3 has 16 amino acids. The CDR3 nucleotides are TGTGCCAGCAGCTGGGCTCATAGCTCTGGGGCCAACGTCCTGACTTTC. Its protein is CASSWAHSSGANVLTF.

This chain connects TRBV5-6 to TRBJ2-6; tentatively, D is TRBD2 (7 bases). CDR3 length: 15 amino acids. V was trimmed by 2 bases and J by 4 bases, leaving 10 bases between them. Germline CDR1 and CDR2: SGHDT and YYEEEE. CDR3 residues: CASSFGGLGANVLTF. DNA of the CDR3: TGTGCCAGCAGCTTCGGGGGGCTCGGGGCCAACGTCCTGACTTTC.

The gene calls are TRBV7-9 and TRBJ2-7; 11 bases match TRBD2. The CDR3 is 19 residues long. Germline V lookup: CDR1 SEHNR, CDR2 FQNEAQ (reference sequence). Trimming took 6 bases from V and 3 from J; bases not matched to a gene: 19. The CDR3 coding sequence is TGTGCCAGCAGACCACGTAGGGAAATAGCGGGAGGGCCCCTCTACGAGCAGTACTTC. As protein: CASRPRREIAGGPLYEQYF.

The chain uses TRBV27 and TRBJ1-1; TRBD1 aligns across 8 bases. Trimming at V came to 8 bases and at J to 6 bases, leaving 8 bases not matched to a gene. CDR3 size: 13 residues. CDR1 and CDR2 from the germline V gene are MNHEY and SMNVEV (reference sequence). CDR3 DNA: TGTGCCAGCCAATCCGGGACAGGCTCTGAAGCTTTCTTT. It encodes CASQSGTGSEAFF.

The chain combines TRBV28 with TRBJ2-1; 7 nucleotides agree with TRBD1. V lost 4 bases, J lost 4 bases, and 10 bases stayed unmatched. The CDR3 consists of 16 residues. CDR1 and CDR2 from the germline V gene are MDHEN and SYDVKM. DNA of the CDR3: TGTGCCAGCAGTTACGGTGGGGCAGGGGGATACAATGAGCAGTTCTTC. As protein: CASSYGGAGGYNEQFF.

The V and J genes are TRBV5-1 and TRBJ1-4; 9 bases align to TRBD1. V was clipped by 1 base and J by 8 bases; unmatched bases: 9. Germline V CDR1 and CDR2: SGHRS, YFSETQ. CDR3 length equals 16 residues. The CDR3 DNA reads TGCGCCAGCAGCTTGATGGGCAGACAGGGGGGCGAAAAACTGTTTTTT. This encodes CASSLMGRQGGEKLFF.

The rearrangement uses TRBV4-2 and TRBJ2-7; 7 nucleotides align to TRBD2. The CDR3 is made up of 14 amino acids. Unmatched junction bases numbered 7, after V lost 8 bases and J lost 0 bases. Germline V gene sequence: CDR1 LGHNA, CDR2 YNFKEQ. The CDR3 nucleotides are TGTGCCAGCGGGGGGGACTCCGCCTCCTACGAGCAGTACTTC. This translates into CASGGDSASYEQYF.

The V gene is TRBV5-1, the J gene TRBJ2-1; 9 bases are shared with TRBD1. This CDR3 spans 16 amino acids. The V gene's germline CDR1 is SGHRS and CDR2 YFSETQ. V gave up 4 bases and J gave up 0 bases; unmatched junction bases: 5. DNA of the CDR3: TGCGCCAGCAGCGGGGACAGGGCAAGCTCCTACAATGAGCAGTTCTTC. Protein sequence: CASSGDRASSYNEQFF.

V gene TRBV5-6 combines with J gene TRBJ1-1, with 10 bases fitting TRBD1. Germline CDR1 is SGHDT and CDR2 is YYEEEE. CDR3 size: 15 residues. Trimming took 3 bases from V and 0 from J; bases not matched to a gene: 2. For the CDR3, the DNA is TGTGCCAGCAGCTGGGACAGGGGATTGAACACTGAAGCTTTCTTT. Its translation: CASSWDRGLNTEAFF.

The chain has TRBV6-5 and TRBJ1-5; TRBD1 matches 7 bases. The germline V gene encodes CDR1 MNHEY and CDR2 SVGAGI. The CDR3 sequence is 15 residues long. V was clipped by 4 bases and J by 0 bases; unmatched bases: 3. CDR3 DNA: TGTGCCAGCAGTTCTCAGGGGGTTAGCAATCAGCCCCAGCATTTT. It is translated as CASSSQGVSNQPQHF.

The chain carries TRBV9 and TRBJ2-1, with 12 positions matching TRBD1. This CDR3 comprises 17 residues. CDR1 SGDLS and CDR2 YYNGEE come from the germline V gene. Unmatched junction bases numbered 12, after V lost 4 bases and J lost 7 bases. CDR3 coding DNA: TGTGCCAGCAGCATCGGGACAGGGGGCCGGGTTAGGAATGAGCAGTTCTTC. Its translation is CASSIGTGGRVRNEQFF.

The chain uses TRBV5-1 and TRBJ2-1, with a possible D match to TRBD1 (5 bases). V lost 2 bases to trimming and J lost 3 bases, with 12 bases between them. The CDR3 consists of 15 residues. CDR1 SGHRS and CDR2 YFSETQ come from the germline V gene. The CDR3 DNA is TGCGCCAGCAGCTTTGACAGTAACTACTACAATGAGCAGTTCTTC. Its translation is CASSFDSNYYNEQFF.

The chain employs TRBV7-9 and TRBJ1-1; a weak D match, TRBD1 (5 bases). CDR1 SEHNR and CDR2 FQNEAQ come from the germline V gene (reference sequence). The CDR3 extends over 16 amino acids. Trimming removed 0 bases at V and 0 bases at J, with 11 bases between. The CDR3 nucleotides read TGTGCCAGCAGCTTAGCTGGTGGGGGGATGAACACTGAAGCTTTCTTT. This codes for CASSLAGGGMNTEAFF.

CDR3 sequence reads: CVRTLGVVGQGLNTEAFF. The CDR3 region has the DNA TGTGTCAGAACCTTAGGTGTGGTGGGACAGGGGCTGAACACTGAAGCTTTCTTT. The J gene is TRBJ1-1, the V gene TRBV7-5; TRBD1, the D gene given by the table, was not confirmed from the DNA. TRBV7-5 represents a pseudogene. This CDR3 region has 18 residues.